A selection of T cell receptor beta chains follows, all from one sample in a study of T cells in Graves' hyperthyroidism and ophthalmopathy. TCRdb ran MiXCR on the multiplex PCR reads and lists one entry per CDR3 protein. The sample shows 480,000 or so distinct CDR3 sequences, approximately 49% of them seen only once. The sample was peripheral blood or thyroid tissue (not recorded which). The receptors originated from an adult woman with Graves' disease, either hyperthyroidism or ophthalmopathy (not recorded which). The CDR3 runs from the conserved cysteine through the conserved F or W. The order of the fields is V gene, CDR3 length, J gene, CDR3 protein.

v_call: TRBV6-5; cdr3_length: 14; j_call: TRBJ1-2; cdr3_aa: CASSQALTGYGYTF
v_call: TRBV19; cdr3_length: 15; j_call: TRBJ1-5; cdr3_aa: CASSTRTGEGQPQHF
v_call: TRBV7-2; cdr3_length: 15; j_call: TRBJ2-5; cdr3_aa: CASSPPPSGKETQYF
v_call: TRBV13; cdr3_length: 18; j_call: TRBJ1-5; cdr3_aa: CASSSSGGRGRGNQPQHF
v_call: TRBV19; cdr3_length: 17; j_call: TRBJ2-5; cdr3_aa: CASSSAGTGRLQETQYF
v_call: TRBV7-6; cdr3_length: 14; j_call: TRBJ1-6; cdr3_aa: CASSLGLLGSPLHF
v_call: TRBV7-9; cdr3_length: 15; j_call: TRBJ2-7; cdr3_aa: CASSLLGQGTYEQYF
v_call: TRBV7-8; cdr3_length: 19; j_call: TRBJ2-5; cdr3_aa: CASSLFPLAGVGGEETQYF
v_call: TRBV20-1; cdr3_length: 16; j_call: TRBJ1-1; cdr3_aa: CSAREGVGRTNTEAFF
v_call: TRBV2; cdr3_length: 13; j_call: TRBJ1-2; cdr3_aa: CASIGTGGSGYTF